This TCR beta chain was captured by sequencing in a study of Graves' ophthalmopathy and Graves' hyperthyroidism. Looking at the study overall: Blood was drawn at initial diagnosis, before any treatment.

Each donor who had ophthalmopathy showed moderate-to-severe activity, a CAS of ≥3, a NOSPECS of ≥4, and a duration under 3 months. PBMCs were density-gradient isolated from about 9.6 ml fresh blood. Study-wide results and caveats: The model's ophthalmopathy progression predictions had approximately 69% sensitivity and 72% to 75% specificity.

This clonotype was recorded many times. Antigen unknown. TCR beta CDR3 amplification used RNA transcripts. Second-round multiplex PCR came after first-round RT-PCR with HTBI primers. Via MiXCR, TCRdb re-called the multiplex PCR reads, giving one row per CDR3 protein. This table has approximately 210,000 distinct CDR3 sequences, roughly 29% appearing once. The CDR3 length is 17 residues. Unmatched junction bases numbered 9, after V lost 3 bases and J lost 2 bases. The germline CDR1 and CDR2 sequences are GTSNPN and SVGIG (reference sequence). The chain is built from TRBV30 and TRBJ1-5; 11 bases map to TRBD1. Input material: peripheral blood. The source is a man aged 50 to 60 with Graves' ophthalmopathy. CDR3 sequence (DNA): TGTGCCTGGAGATCCGGGACAGGGGGTAGGCGCAATCAGCCCCAGCATTTT. Translated: CAWRSGTGGRRNQPQHF.